This is a list of T cell receptor beta chains from one sample in a study of blood T cell repertoires in COVID-19. Assay: immunoSEQ multiplex PCR; the TCRdb copy retains only in-frame clones and omits some. Of about 270,000 clones detected, around 81% appear once; the ten largest clones hold roughly 2.9%. Sample: peripheral blood. Receptors were obtained from a woman aged 55-70 years with active or convalescent COVID-19. Both conserved end residues are part of each CDR3. A D gene is named only where the DNA matches it firmly. Where a row states a size, it is once, few, many or the class of an expanded clone; other rows omit it.

v_call,j_call,d_call,clone_size,cdr3_aa,cdr3_nt
TRBV3-1/TRBV3-2,TRBJ2-7,.,.,CASSQSGTSTCSYEQYF,TGTGCCAGCAGCCAGAGCGGCACTAGTACCTGCTCCTACGAGCAGTACTTC
TRBV6-5,TRBJ2-1,.,.,CASSYSVGLANEQFF,TGTGCCAGCAGTTACTCGGTGGGGCTAGCGAATGAGCAGTTCTTC
TRBV5-1,TRBJ2-5,TRBD2,.,CASSLENSGGVETQYF,TGCGCCAGCAGCTTGGAAAATAGCGGGGGGGTGGAGACCCAGTACTTC
TRBV7-9,TRBJ1-3,.,.,CASSDWGGTIYF,TGTGCCAGCAGCGACTGGGGCGGCACCATATATTTT
TRBV3-1/TRBV3-2,TRBJ1-4,.,.,CASSRGRGGEKLFF,TGTGCCAGCAGCCGAGGACGGGGAGGGGAAAAACTGTTTTTT
TRBV5-4,TRBJ2-3,.,once,CASSAGANTDTQYF,TGTGCCAGCAGCGCGGGGGCCAACACAGATACGCAGTATTTT
TRBV2,TRBJ1-1,TRBD1,.,CASSEGWGQGIYTEAFF,TGTGCCAGCAGTGAAGGGTGGGGACAGGGCATATACACTGAAGCTTTCTTT
TRBV6-1,TRBJ1-1,TRBD1,.,CASSEQSGGWGTEAFF,TGTGCCAGCAGTGAACAGTCAGGGGGCTGGGGCACTGAAGCTTTCTTT
TRBV12-5,TRBJ1-5,TRBD1,.,CASGTGGAWPQHF,TGTGCTAGTGGTACAGGGGGCGCTTGGCCCCAGCATTTT
TRBV30,TRBJ2-1,TRBD1,.,CAWSARTGQTYNEQFF,TGTGCCTGGAGTGCTAGGACAGGCCAAACGTACAATGAGCAGTTCTTC
TRBV11-2,TRBJ1-2,.,.,CASSLGVGAGYGYTF,TGTGCCAGCAGCTTGGGAGTCGGAGCAGGCTATGGCTACACCTTC
TRBV27,TRBJ1-2,TRBD1,.,CASSQRQGASGYTF,TGTGCCAGCAGTCAACGACAGGGGGCAAGTGGCTACACCTTC
TRBV25-1,TRBJ2-7,.,.,CASSDTGTVYEQYF,TGTGCCAGCAGTGATACAGGGACGGTCTACGAGCAGTACTTC
TRBV3-1/TRBV3-2,TRBJ2-1,.,.,CASSQVFDNEQFF,TGTGCCAGCAGCCAAGTTTTCGACAATGAGCAGTTCTTC
TRBV5-1,TRBJ2-3,.,.,CASSLGGQTSTDTQYF,TGCGCCAGCAGCTTGGGCGGCCAGACTAGCACAGATACGCAGTATTTT
TRBV27,TRBJ2-4,TRBD1,.,CASSFPGQQEENIQYF,TGTGCCAGCAGTTTCCCGGGACAGCAGGAAGAAAACATTCAGTACTTC
TRBV7-2,TRBJ1-4,.,.,CASSQQGRTNEKLFF,TGTGCCAGCAGCCAACAGGGAAGGACTAATGAAAAACTGTTTTTT
TRBV19,TRBJ1-1,.,.,CASSIHDGLTEAFF,TGTGCCAGTAGTATCCATGACGGACTAACTGAAGCTTTCTTT
TRBV12-5,TRBJ2-7,.,.,CASGSSGNSYPGEQYF,TGTGCTAGTGGTTCGTCGGGAAACAGCTACCCGGGCGAGCAGTACTTC
TRBV3-1/TRBV3-2,TRBJ2-3,TRBD1,.,CASSPRTGGNTDTQYF,TGTGCCAGCAGCCCCCGGACAGGGGGGAACACAGATACGCAGTATTTT
TRBV12-3/TRBV12-4,TRBJ1-2,.,.,CASRKDSSYGYTF,TGTGCCAGCAGAAAAGACAGTTCCTATGGCTACACCTTC
TRBV5-4,TRBJ2-1,.,.,CASSPGSSYNEQFF,TGTGCCAGCAGCCCCGGGAGCTCCTACAATGAGCAGTTCTTC